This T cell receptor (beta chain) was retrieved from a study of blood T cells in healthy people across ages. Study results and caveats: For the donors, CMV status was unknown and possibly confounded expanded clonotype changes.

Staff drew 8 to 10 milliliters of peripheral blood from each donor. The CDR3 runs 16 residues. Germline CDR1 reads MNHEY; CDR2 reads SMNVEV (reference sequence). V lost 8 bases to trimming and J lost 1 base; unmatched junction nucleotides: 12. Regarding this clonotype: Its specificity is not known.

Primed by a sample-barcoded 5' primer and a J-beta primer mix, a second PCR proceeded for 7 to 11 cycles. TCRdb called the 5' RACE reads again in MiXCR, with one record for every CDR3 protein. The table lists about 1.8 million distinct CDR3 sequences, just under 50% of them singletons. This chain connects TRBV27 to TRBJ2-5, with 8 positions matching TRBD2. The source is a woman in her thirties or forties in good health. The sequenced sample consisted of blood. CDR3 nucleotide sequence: TGTGCCAGCCGCCCGTGGGGAGCGGGGGCCCAAGAGACCCAGTACTTC. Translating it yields CASRPWGAGAQETQYF.